The 22 T cell receptor beta chains listed next were all sequenced from one sample in a study of T-cell reconstitution after alpha-beta-depleted transplantation in children. Library preparation (for TCRbeta) was performed with unique molecular identifiers. Each CDR3 protein gets one entry after TCRdb re-called the PCR reads with MiXCR. The data hold roughly 610,000 distinct CDR3 sequences, with about 10% observed a single time. Material: PBMCs from the stem cell graft donor, obtained from the stem cell graft. The receptors were gathered from a human donor who donated a stem cell graft to a child with acute myeloid leukemia.

This clonotype was found a few times. The rearrangement joins TRBV29-1 to TRBJ2-2, with 14 bases identical to TRBD2. With 6 bases clipped from V and 4 bases from J, the junction kept 10 bases outside the gene matches. Germline V lookup: CDR1 SQVTM, CDR2 ANQGSEA. The CDR3 totals 17 residues. The CDR3 protein is CSVRLAGGPVVTGELFF. In DNA form, the CDR3 reads TGCAGCGTACGACTAGCGGGAGGGCCCGTGGTCACCGGGGAGCTGTTTTTT.

This clonotype was seen ten or more times. This chain uses TRBV27 with TRBJ2-7; 8 bases agree with TRBD2. Germline CDR1 and CDR2: MNHEY and SMNVEV (reference sequence). The CDR3 length is 19 residues. J gave up 0 bases and V 2 bases, and 15 bases lay outside the gene matches. The CDR3 here is CASSLEPRAASGFSYEQYF. Written as DNA, the CDR3 is TGTGCCAGCAGTTTAGAGCCCCGCGCGGCTAGCGGGTTCTCCTACGAGCAGTACTTC.

Ten or more counts support this clonotype. The V and J genes are TRBV7-2 and TRBJ2-3; TRBD2 aligns across 8 bases. The germline V gene encodes CDR1 SGHTA and CDR2 FQGNSA. After removal of 0 bases from V and 3 bases from J, the junction contained 11 bases not matched to a gene. This CDR3 is 18 amino acids long. The CDR3 DNA reads TGTGCCAGCAGCTTAGCTCGTAGAAGCGGGAGAGATACAGATACGCAGTATTTT. This codes for CASSLARRSGRDTDTQYF.

This clonotype appeared a few times. The gene calls are TRBV12-3 or TRBV12-4 and TRBJ2-1; a weak D match, TRBD2 (6 bases). This CDR3 contains 16 residues. V lost 0 bases to trimming and J lost 4 bases, with 13 bases between them. CDR3 sequence (DNA): TGTGCCAGCAGTTTAGCGCAGGGCGGGAAATACAATGAGCAGTTCTTC. This gives the protein CASSLAQGGKYNEQFF.

This clonotype has a handful of counts. V usage is TRBV25-1 and J usage is TRBJ1-3; no definite D call. CDR1 is MGHDK and CDR2 is SYGVNS in the germline V gene. The CDR3 has 12 residues. Trimming took 10 bases from V and 3 from J, leaving 10 bases between them. The CDR3 region has the DNA TGTGCCACCGAACCCCGTGGAAACACCATATATTTT. This codes for CATEPRGNTIYF.

This clonotype was observed a handful of times. This chain uses TRBV4-2 with TRBJ2-6, with 7 positions matching TRBD2. This CDR3 has 17 amino acids. After removal of 2 bases from V and 1 base from J, the junction contained 5 bases not matched to a gene. CDR1 and CDR2 from the germline V gene are LGHNA and YNFKEQ. The CDR3 region has the DNA TGTGCCAGCAGCCAAAGATGGGGGGGGTCTGGGGCCAACGTCCTGACTTTC. Translating it yields CASSQRWGGSGANVLTF.

The V call is TRBV5-5, the J call TRBJ1-2; unclear D gene. Deletions cut 1 base from V and 0 bases from J, with 10 bases between. The CDR3 runs to 15 residues. CDR1 is SGHKS, CDR2 YYEKEE, per germline (reference sequence). Written as DNA, the CDR3 is TGTGCCAGCAGCTTGTATGTGGTCTCTAACTATGGCTACACCTTC. It specifies CASSLYVVSNYGYTF.

This clonotype appeared a few times. CDR3 region: CSASSSYNEQFF. CDR3 nucleotide sequence: TGCAGTGCTAGTTCCAGTTACAATGAGCAGTTCTTC. V usage is TRBV20-1 and J usage is TRBJ2-1; D uncertain. This CDR3 spans 12 amino acids. Deletions cut 3 bases from V and 4 bases from J, with 7 bases between. Germline-derived CDR1 and CDR2 are DFQATT and SNEGSKA (reference sequence).

This clonotype was counted at least ten times. The chain is built from TRBV12-3 or TRBV12-4 and TRBJ1-2; 8 bases line up with TRBD1. After removal of 3 bases from V and 7 bases from J, the junction contained 7 bases not matched to a gene. CDR3 length: 14 amino acids. CDR3 coding DNA: TGTGCCAGCAGTTTTGGACAGGGATTCCCTGGCTACACCTTC. It translates to CASSFGQGFPGYTF.

This clonotype was picked up many times. The J gene is TRBJ2-7, the V gene TRBV6-2 or TRBV6-3; 7 bases are shared with TRBD1. The CDR3 spans 14 residues. Germline V lookup: CDR1 MNHEY, CDR2 SVGEGT. V trimming: 5 bases; J trimming: 3 bases; junction bases outside the gene matches: 7. DNA for the CDR3: TGTGCCAGCAGTCCCTGGGCAGGGGGCTACGAGCAGTACTTC. The encoded protein is CASSPWAGGYEQYF.

Only a few counts were recorded for this clonotype. Here the CDR3 reads CSAREGGNGYTF. The CDR3 DNA follows: TGCAGTGCTAGAGAGGGAGGAAACGGCTACACCTTC. The chain recombines TRBV20-1 with TRBJ1-2; D call uncertain. The V gene's germline CDR1 is DFQATT and CDR2 SNEGSKA (reference sequence). The CDR3 extends over 12 amino acids. The V gene lost 0 bases and the J gene lost 8 bases, with 10 bases spanning the gap.

The rearrangement joins TRBV27 to TRBJ2-3; tentative D call: TRBD2 (6 bases). Trimming pared 2 bases from V and 0 bases from J, leaving 15 bases between. This CDR3 comprises 17 residues. CDR1 and CDR2 from the germline V gene are MNHEY and SMNVEV (reference sequence). The CDR3 nucleotides read TGTGCCAGCAGTTTAGGGGGACTCTCGTATAGCACAGATACGCAGTATTTT. Translation: CASSLGGLSYSTDTQYF.

J is TRBJ2-1 and V is TRBV20-1, with 8 bases identical to TRBD2. V trimming: 6 bases; J trimming: 8 bases; junction bases outside the gene matches: 9. There are 13 residues in the CDR3. Germline V CDR1 and CDR2: DFQATT, SNEGSKA (reference sequence). The CDR3 DNA is TGCAGTGCCTCGGGACTAGGGGTGGATGAGCAGTTCTTC. Its protein is CSASGLGVDEQFF.

This clonotype was observed at least ten times. This chain uses TRBV12-3 or TRBV12-4 with TRBJ1-1, with a tentative D call TRBD1 (5 bases). The CDR3 has 12 residues. The ends were cut back, 6 bases at V and 8 bases at J, with 13 bases in the middle. The CDR3 sequence is CASRQTGGEAFF. The CDR3 nucleotides read TGTGCCAGCAGGCAAACAGGCGGGGAAGCTTTCTTT.

This clonotype was counted at least ten times. The genes are TRBV30 and TRBJ2-7, with a weak D call TRBD1 (6 bases). Germline-derived CDR1 and CDR2 are GTSNPN and SVGIG (reference sequence). The CDR3 runs to 12 residues. Trimming removed 7 bases from V and 2 bases from J, with 12 bases in between. CDR3 nucleotide sequence: TGTGCCTCCACGACAGGAACCTACGAGCAGTACTTC. This encodes CASTTGTYEQYF.

The chain carries TRBV5-1 and TRBJ2-6, with 15 nucleotides matching TRBD2. Germline values: CDR1 SGHRS, CDR2 YFSETQ. J lost 0 bases, V lost 4 bases, and 2 bases had no gene match. There are 18 residues in the CDR3. The CDR3 DNA reads TGCGCCAGCAGCGGGGGACTAGCGGGAGGCTCTGGGGCCAACGTCCTGACTTTC. Protein product: CASSGGLAGGSGANVLTF.

This clonotype was picked up many times. This rearrangement joins TRBV27 to TRBJ1-5; 7 bases are a match to TRBD1. The CDR3 is 13 residues long. After removal of 4 bases from V and 5 bases from J, the junction contained 2 bases not matched to a gene. Germline values: CDR1 MNHEY, CDR2 SMNVEV (reference sequence). The DNA for the CDR3 is TGTGCCAGCAGTTATACAGGGGATCAGCCCCAGCATTTT. Its protein is CASSYTGDQPQHF.

The rearrangement joins TRBV7-2 to TRBJ2-1; TRBD2 agrees at 9 bases. CDR1 and CDR2 from the germline V gene are SGHTA and FQGNSA. CDR3 length: 16 residues. J gave up 6 bases and V 2 bases, and 8 bases lay outside the gene matches. The CDR3 bases are TGTGCCAGCAGCTTATTTCAGGGCGGGAGGGCCAATGAGCAGTTCTTC. Residues: CASSLFQGGRANEQFF.

This clonotype has only a few counts. This chain connects TRBV7-9 to TRBJ2-2; D is ambiguous. The ends were cut back, 2 bases at V and 6 bases at J, with 10 bases in the middle. The CDR3 is 14 amino acids. The germline V gene encodes CDR1 SEHNR and CDR2 FQNEAQ (reference sequence). Written as DNA, the CDR3 is TGTGCCAGCAGCTTATTTATGGACCCCGGGGAGCTGTTTTTT. This codes for CASSLFMDPGELFF.

This clonotype appeared a few times. The V gene is TRBV15, the J gene TRBJ2-5, with a weak D call TRBD2 (5 bases). V was pared by 2 bases and J by 2 bases, with 15 bases between. The germline V gene has CDR1 LNHNV and CDR2 YYDKDF (reference sequence). The CDR3 totals 16 residues. CDR3 DNA: TGTGCCACCAGCAGACAGGAGGCCAGGACTCAAGAGACCCAGTACTTC. Translating gives CATSRQEARTQETQYF. The full variable domain, its missing parts supplied by reference TRBV15 and TRBJ2-5, is DAMVIQNPRYQVTQFGKPVTLSCSQTLNHNVMYWYQQKSSQAPKLLFHYYDKDFNNEADTPDNFQSRRPNTSFCFLDIRSPGLGDTAMYLCATSRQEARTQETQYFGPGTRLLVL.

This clonotype was detected only a few times. This chain uses TRBV3-1 with TRBJ2-7, with D perhaps TRBD2 (7 bases). Trimming removed 4 bases at V and 0 bases at J, with 22 bases between. The CDR3 spans 18 residues. Germline CDR1 is LGHDT and CDR2 is YNNKEL (reference sequence). CDR3 sequence reads: CASSLRGGGLADSYEQYF. The CDR3 DNA is TGTGCCAGCAGCCTCAGAGGGGGAGGGTTGGCAGACTCCTACGAGCAGTACTTC.

This clonotype has only a few counts. The chain recombines TRBV12-3 or TRBV12-4 with TRBJ2-4; D is perhaps TRBD1 (6 bases). Trimming left V 5 bases short and J 7 bases short, with 15 bases between. The CDR3 runs 14 residues. The CDR3 region is CASSTGQLGNIQYF. As DNA, the CDR3 is TGTGCCAGCAGTACCGGACAGTTAGGGAACATTCAGTACTTC.